This entry features one T cell receptor beta chain sequence. Its specificity is not known. The PCR employed 60 Vbeta primers together with 13 Jbeta primers. The protocol was immunoSEQ multiplex PCR, while the TCRdb copy is restricted to in-frame clones and leaves out a portion. The table shows 60,000 to 75,000 clones, with around 86% occurring only once. The sample is drawn from a study of cytomegalovirus exposure and HLA in healthy donors. Background on the study: Earlier work reported roughly 120 million unique TCR beta sequences from about 180 million T cells.

V gave up 0 bases and J gave up 6 bases; unmatched junction bases: 8. Germline CDR1 SGHRS, CDR2 YFSETQ. This CDR3 has 15 residues. Study-wide points: Most sequenced TCRs were rare (though some public TCRs occurred in many donors).

This clonotype originated in a female donor in good health and CMV-seronegative. The sample comprised PBMCs. The chain links TRBV5-1 to TRBJ2-7, with TRBD2 identical over 8 bases. This CDR3 is CASSLAAGGAGEQYF. In DNA form, the CDR3 reads TGCGCCAGCAGCTTGGCGGCGGGGGGCGCGGGCGAGCAGTACTTC.